These T cell receptor beta chains were read from a single sample in a study of blood T cell repertoires in COVID-19. The assay was immunoSEQ multiplex PCR, and TCRdb's table has in-frame clones only and misses some. The sample has over 90,000 clones, 84% seen once. What was sequenced was peripheral blood. These TCRs come from a man between 40 and 49 years old with active or convalescent COVID-19. CDR3s include the opening cysteine and the closing phenylalanine or tryptophan. The D gene is left open where the match is weak. A row's size may be missing; if present it is once, few, many or a size class.

D	V	length	J	size	CDR3	DNA
TRBD1	TRBV7-2	16	TRBJ2-7	-	CASSLLSGQGFYEQYF	TGTGCCAGCAGCTTACTATCGGGACAGGGATTCTACGAGCAGTACTTC
-	TRBV19	14	TRBJ1-1	-	CATVKGGVNTEAFF	TGTGCCACAGTAAAGGGCGGGGTTAACACTGAAGCTTTCTTT
-	TRBV7-2	14	TRBJ2-1	-	CASSFEGGPDEQFF	TGTGCCAGCAGCTTCGAAGGGGGACCGGATGAGCAGTTCTTC
TRBD1	TRBV18	13	TRBJ1-1	-	CASSPTDRTEAFF	TGTGCCAGCTCACCGACGGACAGGACTGAAGCTTTCTTT
-	TRBV19	13	TRBJ1-5	-	CASSQGYNQPQHF	TGTGCCAGTTCTCAGGGTTACAATCAGCCCCAGCATTTT
-	TRBV6-2/TRBV6-3	15	TRBJ2-6	-	CASSYQGLGANVLTF	TGTGCCAGCAGTTACCAGGGCCTGGGGGCCAACGTCCTGACTTTC
TRBD2	TRBV5-1	15	TRBJ2-5	-	CASMGLAGAIETQYF	TGCGCCAGCATGGGACTAGCGGGGGCTATCGAGACCCAGTACTTC
TRBD2	TRBV6-5	15	TRBJ2-7	-	CASSYGIGGWYEQYF	TGTGCCAGCAGTTACGGCATCGGGGGGTGGTACGAGCAGTACTTC
-	TRBV15	14	TRBJ2-3	-	CATLKGGETDTQYF	TGTGCCACCCTAAAGGGGGGGGAGACAGATACGCAGTATTTT
TRBD2	TRBV7-2	15	TRBJ2-5	-	CASSILAGGLETQYF	TGTGCCAGCAGCATATTAGCGGGGGGGCTTGAGACCCAGTACTTC
-	TRBV11-2	15	TRBJ2-1	few	CASSSAQGSYNEQFF	TGTGCCAGCAGCTCGGCACAGGGCTCCTACAATGAGCAGTTCTTC
TRBD1	TRBV29-1	14	TRBJ2-3	once	CSVVGTGVPDTQYF	TGCAGCGTTGTAGGTACAGGGGTCCCAGATACGCAGTATTTT
-	TRBV6-1	15	TRBJ1-3	-	CASSDGLSSGNTIYF	TGTGCCAGCAGTGACGGGTTAAGCTCTGGAAACACCATATATTTT
TRBD1	TRBV2	14	TRBJ1-2	once	CARGGQGAFNGYTF	TGTGCCAGGGGGGGACAGGGGGCTTTCAATGGCTACACCTTC
-	TRBV7-2	14	TRBJ1-1	-	CASSSGLGGTEAFF	TGTGCCAGCAGTTCAGGGTTAGGGGGCACTGAAGCTTTCTTT
TRBD2	TRBV7-3	17	TRBJ2-3	-	CASSRGLAGGLGDTQYF	TGTGCCAGCAGCCGCGGACTAGCGGGGGGCCTTGGCGATACGCAGTATTTT
-	TRBV5-4	13	TRBJ2-3	-	CASSPGDTDTQYF	TGTGCCAGCAGCCCCGGAGACACAGATACGCAGTATTTT